The 9 T cell receptor beta chains given below trace back to one sample, sequenced in a study of T cells in Graves' hyperthyroidism and ophthalmopathy (dated by TCRdb to between 2019 and 2020). The library was generated by multiplex PCR. For sequencing, an Illumina HiSeq 2000 was employed. TCR beta CDR3 regions were amplified from RNA transcripts. The first round of RT-PCR for the TCR CDR3 was performed with the HTBI primer set and the Qiagen OneStep RT-PCR kit. TCRdb reanalyzed the raw reads on its own, using fastp at Q25 for trimming and MiXCR for clone calling, and kept in-frame beta chains. Here each entry gathers all rows of one CDR3 protein and keeps the most common genes and DNA. The sample yields roughly 740,000 distinct CDR3 sequences; around 17% were counted once. The top ten constitute approximately 8.4% of the sample. Sequencing input: blood. Receptor source: a man younger than 35 with Graves' hyperthyroidism.

This chain uses TRBV28 with TRBJ2-4; D not certain. The CDR3 is made up of 13 amino acids. The V end was cut by 10 bases, the J end by 3 bases, with 13 bases between. Germline loops: CDR1 MDHEN, CDR2 SYDVKM. CDR3 DNA sequence: TGTGCCACCTACTATAAGGTCAAAAACATTCAGTACTTC. As protein: CATYYKVKNIQYF.

To note about this clonotype: With a much larger clone just one base away, this may be a read error. This rearrangement joins TRBV5-1 to TRBJ2-7; D is possibly TRBD1 or TRBD2 (5 bases each). The CDR3 contains 14 residues. The V gene's germline CDR1 is SGHRS and CDR2 YFSETQ. V lost 4 bases and J lost 3, with 14 bases in between. CDR3 residues: CASSPIEGNYEQYF. CDR3 bases: TGCGCCAGCAGCCCTATAGAGGGGAACTACGAGCAGTACTTC.

This clonotype was observed a handful of times. V and J are TRBV6-2 or TRBV6-3 and TRBJ1-5; D ambiguous. Germline V gene lookup returns CDR1 MNHEY and CDR2 SVGEGT. The CDR3 runs to 16 residues. V was clipped by 2 bases and J by 2 bases, with 13 bases between them. In nucleotides, the CDR3 is TGTGCCAGCAGTTACGGGCCACCAAGGCGCAATCAGCCCCAGCATTTT. Its translation: CASSYGPPRRNQPQHF.

Many counts were recorded for this clonotype. This chain connects TRBV15 to TRBJ2-2; no definite D call. Germline values: CDR1 LNHNV, CDR2 YYDKDF (reference sequence). V dropped 3 bases and J dropped 8 bases, with 7 bases sitting between them. The CDR3 spans 12 residues. The CDR3 region has the DNA TGTGCCACCAGCAGGGAACAGGGGGAGCTGTTTTTT. Protein: CATSREQGELFF. Using reference TRBV15 and TRBJ2-2 for the parts outside the CDR3, the full variable domain is DAMVIQNPRYQVTQFGKPVTLSCSQTLNHNVMYWYQQKSSQAPKLLFHYYDKDFNNEADTPDNFQSRRPNTSFCFLDIRSPGLGDTAMYLCATSREQGELFFGEGSRLTVL.

Note on this clonotype: A read error may produce the germline difference seen at one junction end. The chain employs TRBV6-2 or TRBV6-3 and TRBJ1-5, with D perhaps matching TRBD1 (5 bases). Looked up from germline, CDR1 is MNHEY and CDR2 is SVGEGT. The CDR3 has 16 amino acids. The CDR3 nucleotides are TGTGCCACCAGTCCCCAGGCCCAGGGAAGCAATCAGCCCCAGCATTTT. Its protein is CATSPQAQGSNQPQHF.

The chain uses TRBV6-1 and TRBJ1-2; 10 bases are a match to TRBD1. The CDR3 runs to 12 residues. V trimming: 10 bases; J trimming: 6 bases; junction bases outside the gene matches: 5. Per germline, CDR1 MNHNS and CDR2 SASEGT. The DNA of the CDR3 is TGTGCCATATCGGACAGGGGGAATGGCTACACCTTC. This sequence encodes CAISDRGNGYTF.

Only a few counts were recorded for this clonotype. V gene TRBV27 combines with J gene TRBJ2-3; D possibly corresponds to TRBD2 (6 bases). Germline-derived CDR1 and CDR2 are MNHEY and SMNVEV (reference sequence). This CDR3 comprises 13 residues. Trimming took 3 bases from V and 5 from J, leaving 9 bases between them. The CDR3 sequence is CASSLGRLDTQYF. The CDR3 coding sequence is TGTGCCAGCAGTTTGGGGAGGTTAGATACGCAGTATTTT.

The rearrangement links TRBV10-3 to TRBJ2-3, with D hard to call. CDR3 length: 14 amino acids. The germline V and J ends were trimmed by 2 bases and 3 bases, with 9 bases remaining between them. Germline loops: CDR1 ENHRY, CDR2 SYGVKD. The CDR3 nucleotides read TGTGCCATCAGTGAGGGTCAAGGGACAGATACGCAGTATTTT. Its protein product is CAISEGQGTDTQYF.

The table lists this clonotype with a few counts. The chain carries TRBV4-3 and TRBJ2-5, with TRBD2 matching 13 bases. This CDR3 has 16 residues. Trimming removed 4 bases from V and 1 base from J; junction bases left unmatched: 3. Per germline, CDR1 LGHNA and CDR2 YSLEER. Written as DNA, the CDR3 is TGCGCCAGCAGCCGAGGACTAGCGGGAGCCCAAGAGACCCAGTACTTC. Amino acids: CASSRGLAGAQETQYF.